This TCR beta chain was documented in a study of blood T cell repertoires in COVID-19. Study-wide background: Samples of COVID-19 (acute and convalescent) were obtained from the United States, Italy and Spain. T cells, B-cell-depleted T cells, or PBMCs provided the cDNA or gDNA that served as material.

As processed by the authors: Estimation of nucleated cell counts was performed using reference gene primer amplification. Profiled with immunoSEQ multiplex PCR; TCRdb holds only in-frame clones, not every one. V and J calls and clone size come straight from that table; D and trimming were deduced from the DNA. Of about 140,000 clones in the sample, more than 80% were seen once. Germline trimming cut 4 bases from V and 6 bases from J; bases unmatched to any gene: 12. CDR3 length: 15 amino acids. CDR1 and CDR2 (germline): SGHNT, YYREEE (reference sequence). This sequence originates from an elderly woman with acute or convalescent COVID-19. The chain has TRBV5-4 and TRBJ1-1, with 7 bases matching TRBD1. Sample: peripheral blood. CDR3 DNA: TGTGCCAGCAGCCCGCGACAGGGTAGGTCTGCTGAAGCTTTCTTT. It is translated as CASSPRQGRSAEAFF. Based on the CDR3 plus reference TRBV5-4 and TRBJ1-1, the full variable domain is ETGVTQSPTHLIKTRGQQVTLRCSSQSGHNTVSWYQQALGQGPQFIFQYYREEENGRGNFPPRFSGLQFPNYSSELNVNALELDDSALYLCASSPRQGRSAEAFFGQGTRLTVV.